This T cell receptor (beta chain) was observed in a study of blood T cell repertoires in COVID-19. As for the study in general: Both acute and convalescent COVID-19 samples were obtained from the United States, Italy and Spain.

Assay used: immunoSEQ multiplex PCR; TCRdb lists only in-frame clones, some missing. The sample yields some 190,000 clones, more than 80% seen once. Between the trimmed V and J ends, which lost 6 bases and 1 base, there was a span of 16 bases. This CDR3 spans 16 amino acids. Germline values: CDR1 MNHEY, CDR2 SMNVEV (reference sequence). In this sample, this clone turned up once. Sample: peripheral blood. This chain links TRBV27 with TRBJ1-5; D is perhaps TRBD1 (5 bases). The TCR was taken from a woman in her fifties or sixties with acute or convalescent COVID-19. The CDR3 nucleotides read TGTGCCAGCAGAAGCGGGGCAGCGTGGAGCAATCAGCCCCAGCATTTT. Amino acid sequence: CASRSGAAWSNQPQHF.